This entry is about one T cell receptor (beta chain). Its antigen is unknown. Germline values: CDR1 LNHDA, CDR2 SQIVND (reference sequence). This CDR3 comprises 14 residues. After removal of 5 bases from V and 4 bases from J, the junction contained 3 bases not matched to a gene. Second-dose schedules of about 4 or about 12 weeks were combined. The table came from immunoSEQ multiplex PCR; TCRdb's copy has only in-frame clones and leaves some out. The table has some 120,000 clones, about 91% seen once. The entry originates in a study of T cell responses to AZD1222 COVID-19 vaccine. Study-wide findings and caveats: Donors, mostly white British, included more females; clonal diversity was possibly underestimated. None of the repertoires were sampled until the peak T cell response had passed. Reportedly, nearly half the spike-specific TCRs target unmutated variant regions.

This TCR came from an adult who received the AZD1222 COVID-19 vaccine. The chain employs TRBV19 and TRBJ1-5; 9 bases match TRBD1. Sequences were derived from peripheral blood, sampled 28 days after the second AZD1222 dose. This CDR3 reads CASSPGTGNQPQHF. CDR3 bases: TGTGCCAGTAGTCCCGGGACAGGGAATCAGCCCCAGCATTTT.